Detailed here is one T cell receptor beta chain. This clone was detected only a few times. Its binding antigen is unknown. The sample holds no much larger clone one base away, and base qualities are not on file. These data are taken from a study of beta chain features in type 1 diabetes (dated by TCRdb to the late 2010s). Context from the whole study: Mean age, gender distribution, total cell number and subset yield did not differ between patients and healthy donors. A total of 100 million to 110 million sorted cells were examined across all samples, and a strong correlation was observed between cell number per subset and RNA yield. The study compared TCRB repertoires of sorted circulating CD4+ T cell subsets between recently diagnosed type 1 diabetes patients and matched healthy donors. Regulatory and stem cell-like memory subsets were isolated from only 8 patients and about 8 healthy donors, whereas naive and central memory subsets came from all 28 donors. The investigation overall reported the following: A moderate but significant shortening of TCRB CDR3 length was observed in type 1 diabetes patients in all four CD4+ subsets. HLA sub-analyses involved small numbers of individuals, so any influence of HLA type on TCRB rearrangement remained unresolved. PCR may preferentially amplify shorter templates, but because patient and control samples were amplified and corrected together, any resulting skew would affect both groups equally. Because cDNA was sequenced instead of genomic DNA, activated cells with high expression could be over-represented, although the groups did not differ in activation or CD3 levels. Patients with type 1 diabetes made fewer insertions and deleted more nucleotides at VDJ recombination sites, implying thymic rearrangement abnormalities. Naive, central memory and regulatory TCRB repertoires appeared to be more similar among patients than among healthy donors.

V was cut back by 5 bases and J by 2 bases, leaving a gap of 16 bases between them. The CDR3 contains 16 residues, cysteine and phenylalanine counted. Only the CDR3 DNA stays, 48 bases, in frame from base 1. CDR1 and CDR2 are drawn from the germline V gene: SGHAT, FQNNGV. A single peripheral blood draw of approximately 110 mL on average was collected from each donor into heparinised tubes. A BD FACSAria II and a panel including CD45RO, CCR7, CD25, CD127, CD95 and CD27 were used to sort naive, central memory, regulatory and stem cell-like memory CD4+ T cells. All sorted populations exceeded 95% purity. PBMCs were isolated immediately by Lymphoprep density gradient centrifugation and stained directly without culture. So that batch effects would be minimized, each experiment stained and sorted samples in pairs, pairing one healthy donor with one patient. All of the isolated RNA was reverse transcribed with the High Capacity cDNA Reverse Transcription Kit, so expressed TCRB transcripts were sequenced. Deep immunoSEQ sequencing was performed on naive, central memory and regulatory T cell samples, with an average of roughly 3.5 million total reads per sample. Sorted cells were lysed in RLT buffer, and RNA was extracted using DNase-treated RNeasy Micro or Mini kits according to cell number. To prevent cross-contamination, every cell subset was processed on its own, while patient and healthy donor samples were processed together. TCRB sequences were amplified from cDNA with the immunoSEQ multiplex PCR, producing 87-bp fragments spanning the CDR3 region. Sequencing of the amplicons was done on the Illumina HiSeq platform. The published analysis was carried out like this. PCR bias was corrected computationally using synthetic template baselines, and reads within Hamming distance 2 were collapsed, with unmergeable singletons discarded. By aligning reads against IMGT, V, D and J genes, CDR3 length, and insertions or deletions at six rearrangement sites were assigned. Within each subset, clonotype counts were normalized to the number of sorted cells before true diversity and Gini coefficients were calculated with the tcR R package. The overlap coefficient, calculated on TCRB nucleotide sequences, was used to quantify repertoire sharing. The immuneACCESS repertoire file appears here via TCRdb, limited to in-frame rearrangements. These files lack a portion of the clones; in checked studies, under half of the deficit traces to unresolved V genes, and the cause of the others is not known. D and trimming come from the DNA, and the V and J calls and clone size come from that table. This sample is represented by about 150,000 clones; roughly 11% of them were singletons. The top ten constitute under 2.5% of the sample.

Sample: central memory CD4+ T cells from blood. The source is a man between 18 and 35 years old in good health. Here the chain combines TRBV11-2 and TRBJ2-1, with no D gene named confidently. DNA sequence: TGTGCCAGCAGCCGCATTTGGCAGGCCACCTACAATGAGCAGTTCTTC. This sequence encodes CASSRIWQATYNEQFF.